Given below is one T cell receptor (beta chain) in context. Its antigen is still unknown. Germline V gene lookup returns CDR1 MNHEY and CDR2 SVGEGT. V trimming: 5 bases; J trimming: 6 bases; junction bases outside the gene matches: 8. There are 14 residues in the CDR3. The sample originates from a study of identical twins. Study-level results: Invariant cells of the MAIT and iNKT types might have partly distorted the zero-insertion analyses.

Every sampled donor was Caucasian and healthy. MiXCR, run by TCRdb on the 5' RACE reads, gives a single entry per CDR3 protein. Here the sample spans hundreds of thousands of distinct CDR3 sequences, 9.4% being singletons. This clonotype originated in a woman younger than 30 in good health. The genes are TRBV6-2 or TRBV6-3 and TRBJ2-5, with 8 bases identical to TRBD2. Source material: memory (CD45RO+) T cells sorted from blood. CDR3 coding DNA: TGTGCCAGCAGTGACCGGACTAGCAGTAAGACCCAGTACTTC. This sequence encodes CASSDRTSSKTQYF.